This TCR beta chain comes out of a study of T cell clonotyping in hematopoietic cell transplantation. Overall study results and limits: Pathologically expanded recipient clonotypes increased progressively from day 30 to day 180 as diversity fell. Higher Inverse Simpson Index values in graft donor and pretransplant recipient predicted broader posttransplant TCR diversity. Few recipient clonotypes overlapped donors; over 97% were de novo at given depth.

With V trimmed by 0 bases and J by 7 bases, 1 base remained unmatched. Germline loops: CDR1 MDHEN, CDR2 SYDVKM. The CDR3 runs to 14 residues. This clone appeared a single time. What it binds is unknown. Profiled with immunoSEQ multiplex PCR; TCRdb holds only in-frame clones, not every one. There are roughly 37,000 clones in the sample; approximately 88% occur only once, and approximately 2% lies in the top ten. The sample comprised peripheral blood mononuclear cells. The V gene is TRBV28, the J gene TRBJ2-2, with 8 nucleotides matching TRBD2. The TCR comes from a middle-aged woman in good health. Some clones in this sample may be carry-over from other donors' samples. CDR3 residues: CASSLWGTSGELFF. The CDR3 nucleotides are TGTGCCAGCAGTTTATGGGGGACTAGCGGGGAGCTGTTTTTT.